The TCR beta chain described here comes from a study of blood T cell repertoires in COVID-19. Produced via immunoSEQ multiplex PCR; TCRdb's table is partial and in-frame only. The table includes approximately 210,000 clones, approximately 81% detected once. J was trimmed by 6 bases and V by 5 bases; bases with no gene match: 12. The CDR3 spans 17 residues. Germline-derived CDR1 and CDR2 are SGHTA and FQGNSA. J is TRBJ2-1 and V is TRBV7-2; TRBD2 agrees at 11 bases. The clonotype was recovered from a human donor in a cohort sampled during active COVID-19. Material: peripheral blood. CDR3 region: CASSRVLAGGAGNEQFF. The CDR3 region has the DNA TGTGCCAGCAGCCGGGTCCTAGCGGGAGGTGCGGGCAATGAGCAGTTCTTC. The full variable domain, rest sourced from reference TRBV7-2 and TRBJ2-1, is GAGVSQSPSNKVTEKGKDVELRCDPISGHTALYWYRQSLGQGLEFLIYFQGNSAPDKSGLPSDRFSAERTGGSVSTLTIQRTQQEDSAVYLCASSRVLAGGAGNEQFFGPGTRLTVL.